The 14 T cell receptor beta chains listed next were all sequenced from one sample in a study of blood T cell repertoires in COVID-19. The repertoire was sequenced with immunoSEQ multiplex PCR; TCRdb's copy has only in-frame clones and lacks some. The sample has around 190,000 clones; around 85% are singletons. Material for sequencing was peripheral blood. These receptors all come from a man under 40 with acute or convalescent COVID-19.

J is TRBJ1-5 and V is TRBV10-3; TRBD1 agrees at 7 bases. Losses at the gene ends were 3 bases for V and 1 base for J; bases not matched to a gene: 3. The CDR3 is 15 residues long. Germline CDR1 ENHRY, CDR2 SYGVKD. This CDR3 is CAISDGTESNQPQHF. The CDR3 bases are TGTGCCATCAGTGACGGGACAGAAAGCAATCAGCCCCAGCATTTT.

The chain recombines TRBV9 with TRBJ2-2; TRBD2 matches 9 bases. V shed 5 bases and J 6 bases; nucleotides not matched to a gene: 8. The CDR3 spans 15 residues. Germline loops: CDR1 SGDLS, CDR2 YYNGEE. The CDR3 sequence: CASSISGSSSGELFF. CDR3 nucleotide sequence: TGTGCCAGCAGTATTAGCGGGAGCTCGTCCGGGGAGCTGTTTTTT.

V is TRBV6-5 and J is TRBJ2-2; 9 bases are a match to TRBD2. CDR3 size: 14 residues. With V trimmed by 5 bases and J by 7 bases, 5 bases remained unmatched. The germline CDR1 and CDR2 sequences are MNHEY and SVGAGI. CDR3 bases: TGTGCCAGCAGTCCAGCGGGAGGTAACGGGGAGCTGTTTTTT. Protein sequence: CASSPAGGNGELFF.

The V gene is TRBV19, the J gene TRBJ1-6; 7 positions agree with TRBD1. Germline CDR1 and CDR2: LNHDA and SQIVND (reference sequence). The CDR3 is 14 amino acids. Trimming took 7 bases from V and 4 from J; bases not matched to a gene: 4. CDR3 loop: CASTLTGYNSPLHF. CDR3 coding DNA: TGTGCCAGTACCTTGACAGGGTATAATTCACCCCTCCACTTT.

The table lists this clone with a few counts. The V call is TRBV7-2, the J call TRBJ1-1, with a possible D match to TRBD1 (6 bases). The CDR3 length is 18 residues. Per the germline V gene, CDR1 is SGHTA and CDR2 is FQGNSA. The germline V and J ends were trimmed by 5 bases and 4 bases, with 26 bases remaining between them. The CDR3 DNA reads as TGTGCCAGCAGCGGGCGGACAGCCCAGGTTCTTCGTAGCACTGAAGCTTTCTTT. Translation: CASSGRTAQVLRSTEAFF.

CDR3 nucleotide sequence: TGTGCCAGTTTTCCTATACAGGGGGCTAACACTGAAGCTTTCTTT. This codes for CASFPIQGANTEAFF. This rearrangement joins TRBV19 to TRBJ1-1, with TRBD1 identical over 9 bases. V was pared by 8 bases and J by 2 bases, with 9 bases of the junction left unmatched. The germline V gene has CDR1 LNHDA and CDR2 SQIVND (reference sequence). The CDR3 extends over 15 amino acids.

The rearrangement uses TRBV27 and TRBJ2-3, with TRBD2 matching 8 bases. This CDR3 region has 16 residues. The germline V gene has CDR1 MNHEY and CDR2 SMNVEV (reference sequence). J gave up 1 base and V 2 bases, and 5 bases lay outside the gene matches. CDR3 amino acids: CASSLRTSRRTDTQYF. The CDR3 nucleotides are TGTGCCAGCAGTTTACGGACTAGCCGACGCACAGATACGCAGTATTTT.

The V call is TRBV29-1, the J call TRBJ2-1; 7 positions match TRBD1. The length of the CDR3 is 13 residues. Losses at the gene ends were 5 bases for V and 8 bases for J; bases not matched to a gene: 9. CDR1 is SQVTM and CDR2 is ANQGSEA in the germline V gene. The CDR3: CSVRDRVGHEQFF. Written as DNA, the CDR3 is TGCAGCGTTCGCGACAGGGTAGGGCATGAGCAGTTCTTC.

DNA for the CDR3: TGTGCCAGCAGTGTGGTCTGGCCCGAGGGCACCGGGGAGCTGTTTTTT. It is translated as CASSVVWPEGTGELFF. The V call is TRBV2, the J call TRBJ2-2; tentatively, D is TRBD2 (5 bases). Trimming removed 4 bases from V and 4 bases from J, with 16 bases in between. CDR1 and CDR2 from the germline V gene are SNHLY and FYNNEI. The length of the CDR3 is 16 residues.

The chain has TRBV3-1 (or the pseudogene TRBV3-2) and TRBJ1-2; D uncertain. Trimming took off 3 bases at V and 9 bases at J, with 11 bases between the two ends. This CDR3 has 12 amino acids. The V gene's germline CDR1 is LGHDT and CDR2 YNNKEL (reference sequence). This chain's CDR3 is CASSQTRESYTF. CDR3 DNA sequence: TGTGCCAGCAGCCAGACGAGGGAAAGCTACACCTTC.

The gene calls are TRBV11-3 and TRBJ2-5; D perhaps matches TRBD2 (6 bases). The V gene's germline CDR1 is SGHNT and CDR2 YENEEA. The CDR3 extends over 15 amino acids. V was shortened by 1 base and J by 2 bases, with 11 bases between the two germline ends. The CDR3 sequence is CASSLGRGPQETQYF. In nucleotides, the CDR3 is TGTGCCAGCAGCTTAGGGAGGGGACCTCAAGAGACCCAGTACTTC.

The chain employs TRBV2 and TRBJ2-1, with 11 bases lining up with TRBD2. The germline gives CDR1 SNHLY, CDR2 FYNNEI. V gave up 7 bases and J gave up 5 bases; unmatched junction bases: 10. CDR3 length: 16 amino acids. The CDR3 DNA is TGTGCCAGCACCACGTCTAGCGGGGGGCTTAACAATGAGCAGTTCTTC. Residues: CASTTSSGGLNNEQFF. Full variable domain (outside the CDR3, taken from reference TRBV2 and TRBJ2-1): EPEVTQTPSHQVTQMGQEVILRCVPISNHLYFYWYRQILGQKVEFLVSFYNNEISEKSEIFDDQFSVERPDGSNFTLKIRSTKLEDSAMYFCASTTSSGGLNNEQFFGPGTRLTVL.

This clone was detected a few times. The chain combines TRBV7-9 with TRBJ2-1, with TRBD1 as a possible D gene (6 bases). The CDR3 spans 16 residues. Germline V lookup: CDR1 SEHNR, CDR2 FQNEAQ (reference sequence). Trimming removed 1 base at V and 7 bases at J, with 17 bases between. The DNA for the CDR3 is TGTGCCAGCAGCTTAGGGGCTGGGGGCGGCTTTAATGAGCAGTTCTTC. It specifies CASSLGAGGGFNEQFF.

This chain connects TRBV30 to TRBJ2-6; maybe TRBD2 (6 bases). The germline V and J ends were trimmed by 0 bases and 2 bases, with 11 bases remaining between them. CDR3 length: 16 amino acids. Germline lookup yields CDR1 GTSNPN and CDR2 SVGIG (reference sequence). This CDR3 reads CAWSVGGWAGANVLTF. CDR3 coding DNA: TGTGCCTGGAGTGTTGGGGGGTGGGCTGGGGCCAACGTCCTGACTTTC.